A selection of T cell receptor beta chains follows, all from one sample in a study of cytomegalovirus exposure and HLA in healthy donors. The table came from immunoSEQ multiplex PCR; TCRdb's copy has only in-frame clones and leaves some out. The data show approximately 160,000 clones, more than 70% seen once. The sequenced sample was PBMCs. The receptors originated from a male donor in good health and CMV-seronegative. CDR3s leave out the opening cysteine and the closing phenylalanine or tryptophan. Each record gives: CDR3 protein, V gene, J gene.

CDR3aa: ASSVGLATGELF; v_gene: TRBV19; j_gene: TRBJ2-2
CDR3aa: ASCNSGISPEQY; v_gene: TRBV6-1; j_gene: TRBJ2-7
CDR3aa: ATLSGRGPPTDTQY; v_gene: TRBV6-6; j_gene: TRBJ2-3
CDR3aa: ASSLTSGGNEQF; v_gene: TRBV5-4; j_gene: TRBJ2-1
CDR3aa: SGISGLAKNIQY; v_gene: TRBV29-1; j_gene: TRBJ2-4
CDR3aa: ASSLRTGGQHGYT; v_gene: TRBV5-5; j_gene: TRBJ1-2
CDR3aa: ASGQGAAKGEAF; v_gene: TRBV5-1; j_gene: TRBJ1-1
CDR3aa: ASSRGTSGYNEQF; v_gene: TRBV4-2; j_gene: TRBJ2-1
CDR3aa: ASSLESQTGQNGELF; v_gene: TRBV18; j_gene: TRBJ2-2
CDR3aa: ASSRHRGDGEQF; v_gene: TRBV13; j_gene: TRBJ2-1
CDR3aa: ASSSWTASYEQY; v_gene: TRBV7-9; j_gene: TRBJ2-7
CDR3aa: ASSDWTSGGAGEQF; v_gene: TRBV4-3; j_gene: TRBJ2-1
CDR3aa: ASSQEQGSQPQH; v_gene: TRBV4-3; j_gene: TRBJ1-5
CDR3aa: ASSRPGTGNTEAF; v_gene: TRBV5-8; j_gene: TRBJ1-1
CDR3aa: ASSLGLVAGGPSKNIQY; v_gene: TRBV11-2; j_gene: TRBJ2-4
CDR3aa: ASSPEGAGNQPQH; v_gene: TRBV18; j_gene: TRBJ1-5
CDR3aa: ASSLGMNTEAF; v_gene: TRBV7-3; j_gene: TRBJ1-1
CDR3aa: ASSSGTGVYGYT; v_gene: TRBV27; j_gene: TRBJ1-2
CDR3aa: ASSLARVHSGGETQY; v_gene: TRBV7-9; j_gene: TRBJ2-5
CDR3aa: ASKTTGGSNSPLH; v_gene: TRBV19; j_gene: TRBJ1-6
CDR3aa: ASSSGGAETQY; v_gene: TRBV13; j_gene: TRBJ2-5
CDR3aa: ASSNSLGVSGANVLT; v_gene: TRBV28; j_gene: TRBJ2-6
CDR3aa: ASSLGASGSEQF; v_gene: TRBV5-6; j_gene: TRBJ2-1
CDR3aa: ASSLTGVFGETQY; v_gene: TRBV5-1; j_gene: TRBJ2-5
CDR3aa: ASRPGTSTDTQY; v_gene: TRBV2; j_gene: TRBJ2-3
CDR3aa: ASSHSSGHTDTQY; v_gene: TRBV5-1; j_gene: TRBJ2-3
CDR3aa: ASSLWGVSEQY; v_gene: TRBV7-8; j_gene: TRBJ2-7
CDR3aa: ASSQAIRGQGVSYGYT; v_gene: TRBV4-1; j_gene: TRBJ1-2
CDR3aa: ASSLAAGNTIY; v_gene: TRBV5-1; j_gene: TRBJ1-3
CDR3aa: AGTEGSGRTHEQF; v_gene: TRBV2; j_gene: TRBJ2-1
CDR3aa: ASSLTQGILNEQF; v_gene: TRBV7-9; j_gene: TRBJ2-1
CDR3aa: ASSYSAGGNYGYT; v_gene: TRBV6-5; j_gene: TRBJ1-2
CDR3aa: ASSQENEDEQF; v_gene: TRBV4-1; j_gene: TRBJ2-1
CDR3aa: ASSGRVRPEAF; v_gene: TRBV27; j_gene: TRBJ1-1
CDR3aa: ASSVGTSVGEQY; v_gene: TRBV9; j_gene: TRBJ2-7
CDR3aa: ASSDGQGRYTEAF; v_gene: TRBV6-6; j_gene: TRBJ1-1
CDR3aa: ASSVTGQPYEQY; v_gene: TRBV9; j_gene: TRBJ2-7
CDR3aa: AWSGSAKSGELF; v_gene: TRBV30; j_gene: TRBJ2-2
CDR3aa: ASSRDRGETQY; v_gene: TRBV7-3; j_gene: TRBJ2-5
CDR3aa: ASSFGYEKLF; v_gene: TRBV2; j_gene: TRBJ1-4
CDR3aa: ASKGDNSYEQY; v_gene: TRBV19; j_gene: TRBJ2-7